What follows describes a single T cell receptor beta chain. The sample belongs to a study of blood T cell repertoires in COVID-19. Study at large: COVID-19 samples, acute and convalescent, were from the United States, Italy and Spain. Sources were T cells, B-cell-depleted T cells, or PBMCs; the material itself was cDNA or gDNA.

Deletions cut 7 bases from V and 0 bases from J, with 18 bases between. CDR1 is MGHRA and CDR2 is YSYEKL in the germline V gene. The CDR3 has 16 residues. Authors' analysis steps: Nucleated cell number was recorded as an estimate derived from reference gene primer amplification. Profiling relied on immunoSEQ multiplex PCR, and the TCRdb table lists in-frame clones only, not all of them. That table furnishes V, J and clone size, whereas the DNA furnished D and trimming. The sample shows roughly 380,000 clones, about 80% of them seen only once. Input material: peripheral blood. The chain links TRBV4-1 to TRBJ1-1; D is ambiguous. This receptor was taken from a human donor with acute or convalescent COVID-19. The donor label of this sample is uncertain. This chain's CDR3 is CASTPSEAAMNTEAFF. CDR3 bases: TGCGCCAGCACGCCCTCGGAGGCGGCCATGAACACTGAAGCTTTCTTT.